This record concerns one TCR beta chain sequence. Its target is unknown. This specimen belongs to a study of PD-1 blockade in classical Hodgkin lymphoma. This table comes from immunoSEQ multiplex PCR, and its TCRdb copy is limited to in-frame clones, with some not included. The data contain about 7,000 clones, over 60% of them singletons. V was cut by 4 bases and J by 3 bases, with 11 bases left in between. CDR1 LGHNA and CDR2 YSLEER come from the germline V gene. The CDR3 extends over 14 amino acids. Study outcomes and limitations: Complete responders started with a diversity level that resembled newly diagnosed patients at baseline. Newly diagnosed patients had baseline TCR diversity that was reportedly lower than that of healthy donors.

Regarding time point: cycle 4 day 1 (C4D1), after less than 7 weeks of nivolumab. Brentuximab vedotin exposure varied among the patients, all of whom had relapsed after autologous stem cell transplantation. Specimen: peripheral blood mononuclear cells (PBMCs), collected before the fourth cycle of nivolumab. The source is a human donor with classical Hodgkin lymphoma. The chain employs TRBV4-3 and TRBJ2-3; D tentatively reads TRBD1 or TRBD2 (5 bases each). The CDR3 sequence is CASSPTGPTDTQYF. The CDR3 DNA reads TGCGCCAGCAGCCCGACGGGGCCGACAGATACGCAGTATTTT.